Each of the 6 T cell receptor beta chains below was sequenced from the same sample in a study of cytomegalovirus exposure and HLA in healthy donors. The PCR ran on 60 Vbeta and 13 Jbeta primers. Using immunoSEQ multiplex PCR, the repertoire was profiled, and TCRdb retains in-frame clones only, with some absent. The data hold over 150,000 clones, with nearly 80% observed a single time. Sequences were obtained from PBMCs. Source of these receptors: a young man in good health and CMV-seropositive.

This clone was counted a few times. V usage is TRBV19 and J usage is TRBJ1-4, with D uncertain. Deletions cut 3 bases from V and 8 bases from J, with 13 bases between. The CDR3 runs to 14 residues. From germline, CDR1 is LNHDA and CDR2 SQIVND (reference sequence). The CDR3 region has the DNA TGTGCCAGTAGTATCCCACCGAATGAGGAAAAACTGTTTTTT. Protein product: CASSIPPNEEKLFF.

The V and J genes are TRBV9 and TRBJ2-2, with TRBD2 as a possible D gene (6 bases). The CDR3 runs to 16 residues. Germline V CDR1 and CDR2: SGDLS, YYNGEE. Trimming stripped 4 bases from V and 4 bases from J, with 17 bases between. The CDR3 DNA is TGTGCCAGCAGCCGTATGGCGGGATCGGTCACCGGGGAGCTGTTTTTT. Its translation is CASSRMAGSVTGELFF.

The chain employs TRBV6-1 and TRBJ1-6, with D maybe TRBD1 (6 bases). V lost 5 bases and J 4 bases, leaving 9 bases between the germline ends. Germline CDR1 and CDR2: MNHNS and SASEGT. CDR3 size: 14 residues. The CDR3 protein is CASSLTGYNSPLHF. The CDR3, as DNA: TGTGCCAGCAGTTTAACAGGGTATAATTCACCCCTCCACTTT.

The rearrangement uses TRBV11-2 and TRBJ2-5; maybe TRBD2 (6 bases). Trimming took 6 bases from V and 0 from J, leaving 14 bases between them. The CDR3 extends over 15 amino acids. CDR1 is SGHAT, CDR2 FQNNGV, per germline. The DNA of the CDR3 is TGTGCCAGCAGTGTCGGCGGGACCTACCAAGAGACCCAGTACTTC. The encoded protein is CASSVGGTYQETQYF.

The CDR3, as DNA: TGTGCCAGCAGCTCGGCAGGAGGTGACTATGGCTACACCTTC. Its protein product is CASSSAGGDYGYTF. The chain is built from TRBV5-4 and TRBJ1-2; D is unclear. The germline V and J ends were trimmed by 3 bases and 3 bases, with 12 bases remaining between them. This CDR3 is 14 amino acids long. Germline V CDR1 and CDR2: SGHNT, YYREEE (reference sequence).

This chain uses TRBV5-4 with TRBJ2-1, with D maybe TRBD2 (5 bases). V was pared by 0 bases and J by 1 base, with 5 bases between. CDR1 and CDR2 (germline): SGHNT, YYREEE (reference sequence). The CDR3 spans 14 residues. CDR3 bases: TGTGCCAGCAGCTTGGGGGAGTCCTACAATGAGCAGTTCTTC. As protein: CASSLGESYNEQFF.